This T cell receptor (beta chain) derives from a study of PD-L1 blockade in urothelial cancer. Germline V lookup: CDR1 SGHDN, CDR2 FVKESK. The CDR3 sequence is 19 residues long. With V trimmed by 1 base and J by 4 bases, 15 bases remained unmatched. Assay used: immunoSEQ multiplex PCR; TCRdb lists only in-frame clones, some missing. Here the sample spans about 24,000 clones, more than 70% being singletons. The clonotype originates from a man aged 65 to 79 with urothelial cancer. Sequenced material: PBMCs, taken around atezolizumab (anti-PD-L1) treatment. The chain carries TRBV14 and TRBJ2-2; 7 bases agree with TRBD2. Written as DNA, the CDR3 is TGTGCCAGCAGCCAAGTTCCCGTCGGGACTACCTTTCCCACCGGGGAGCTGTTTTTT. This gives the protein CASSQVPVGTTFPTGELFF.